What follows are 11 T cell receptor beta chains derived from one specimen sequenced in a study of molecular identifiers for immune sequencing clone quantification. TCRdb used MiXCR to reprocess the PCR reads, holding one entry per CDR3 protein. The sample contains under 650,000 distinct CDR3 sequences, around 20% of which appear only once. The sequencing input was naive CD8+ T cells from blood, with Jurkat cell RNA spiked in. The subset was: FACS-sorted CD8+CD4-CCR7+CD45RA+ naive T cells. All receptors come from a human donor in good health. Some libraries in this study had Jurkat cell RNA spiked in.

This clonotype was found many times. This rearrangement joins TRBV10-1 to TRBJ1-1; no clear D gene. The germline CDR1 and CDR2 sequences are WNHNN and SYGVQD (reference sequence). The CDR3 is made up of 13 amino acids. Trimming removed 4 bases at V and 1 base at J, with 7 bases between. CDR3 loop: CASSAVGNTEAFF. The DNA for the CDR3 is TGCGCCAGCAGTGCCGTGGGGAACACTGAAGCTTTCTTT.

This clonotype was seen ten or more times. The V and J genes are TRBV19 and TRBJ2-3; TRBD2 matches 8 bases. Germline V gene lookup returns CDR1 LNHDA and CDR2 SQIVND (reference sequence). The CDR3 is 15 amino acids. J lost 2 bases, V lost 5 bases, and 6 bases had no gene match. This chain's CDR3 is CASSQAGAFTDTQYF. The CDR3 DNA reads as TGTGCCAGTAGTCAAGCGGGGGCCTTCACAGATACGCAGTATTTT.

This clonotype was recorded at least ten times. The CDR3 DNA reads as TGCGCCAGCAGCCGACAGACTAGCGGGGGAAGCCTAGGGGAAGAGACCCAGTACTTC. This translates into CASSRQTSGGSLGEETQYF. The genes are TRBV4-1 and TRBJ2-5, with 12 bases lining up with TRBD2. Germline V CDR1 and CDR2: MGHRA, YSYEKL. The CDR3 sequence is 19 residues long. V lost 4 bases and J lost 3; bases outside the gene matches: 15.

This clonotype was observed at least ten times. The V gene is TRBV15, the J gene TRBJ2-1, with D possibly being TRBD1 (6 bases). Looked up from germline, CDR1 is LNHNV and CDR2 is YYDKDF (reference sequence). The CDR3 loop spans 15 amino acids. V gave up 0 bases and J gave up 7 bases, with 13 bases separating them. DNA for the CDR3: TGTGCCACCAGCAGAGATGCGGACAGCCGTAATGAGCAGTTCTTC. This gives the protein CATSRDADSRNEQFF.

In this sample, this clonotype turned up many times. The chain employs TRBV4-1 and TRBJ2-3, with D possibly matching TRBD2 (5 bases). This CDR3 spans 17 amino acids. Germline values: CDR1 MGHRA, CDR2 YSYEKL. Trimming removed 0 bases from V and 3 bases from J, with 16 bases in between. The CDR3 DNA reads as TGCGCCAGCAGCCAAGATCGCGGAGGACTCCTAACAGATACGCAGTATTTT. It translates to CASSQDRGGLLTDTQYF.

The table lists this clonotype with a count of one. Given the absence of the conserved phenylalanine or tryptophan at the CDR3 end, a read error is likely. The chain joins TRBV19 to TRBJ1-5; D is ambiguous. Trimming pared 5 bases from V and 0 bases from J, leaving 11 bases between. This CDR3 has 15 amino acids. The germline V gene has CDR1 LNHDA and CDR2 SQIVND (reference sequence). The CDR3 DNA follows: TGTGCCAGTAGTCCGGCGGAGTATAGCAATCAGCCCCAGCATCTT. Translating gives CASSPAEYSNQPQHL.

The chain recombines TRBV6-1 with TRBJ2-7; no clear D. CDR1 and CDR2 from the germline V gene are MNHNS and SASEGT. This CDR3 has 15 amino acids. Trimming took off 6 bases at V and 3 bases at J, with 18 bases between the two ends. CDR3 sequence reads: CASRTETQAGYEQYF. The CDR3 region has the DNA TGTGCCAGCAGAACCGAGACGCAGGCCGGCTACGAGCAGTACTTC.

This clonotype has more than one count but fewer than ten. CDR3 DNA sequence: TGCGCCAGCAGCTACGGGGCAGGGGGCGAGCAGTTCTTC. Amino acid sequence: CASSYGAGGEQFF. The chain recombines TRBV4-3 with TRBJ2-1; 8 positions agree with TRBD1. CDR3 length: 13 amino acids. Germline V gene data show CDR1 as LGHNA and CDR2 as YSLEER. J lost 10 bases, V lost 5 bases, and 7 bases had no gene match.

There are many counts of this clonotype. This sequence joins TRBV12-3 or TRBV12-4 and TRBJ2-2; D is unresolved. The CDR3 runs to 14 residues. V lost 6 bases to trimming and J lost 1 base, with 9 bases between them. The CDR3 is CASRPTENTGELFF. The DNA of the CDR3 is TGTGCCAGCAGACCTACAGAGAACACCGGGGAGCTGTTTTTT.

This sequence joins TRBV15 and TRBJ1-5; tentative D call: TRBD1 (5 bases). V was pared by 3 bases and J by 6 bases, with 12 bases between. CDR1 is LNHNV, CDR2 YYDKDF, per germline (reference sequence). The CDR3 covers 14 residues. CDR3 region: CATSRGRESQPQHF. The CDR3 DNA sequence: TGTGCCACCAGCAGGGGCAGGGAAAGTCAGCCCCAGCATTTT. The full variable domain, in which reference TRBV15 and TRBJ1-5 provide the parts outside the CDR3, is DAMVIQNPRYQVTQFGKPVTLSCSQTLNHNVMYWYQQKSSQAPKLLFHYYDKDFNNEADTPDNFQSRRPNTSFCFLDIRSPGLGDTAMYLCATSRGRESQPQHFGDGTRLSIL.

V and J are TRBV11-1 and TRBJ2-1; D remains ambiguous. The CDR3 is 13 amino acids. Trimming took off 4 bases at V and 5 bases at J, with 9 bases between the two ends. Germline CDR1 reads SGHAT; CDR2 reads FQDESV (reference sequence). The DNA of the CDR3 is TGTGCCAGCAGCTCGGGCCCTAACAATGAGCAGTTCTTC. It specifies CASSSGPNNEQFF.